This TCR beta chain originates from a study of shared clonotypes between healthy human individuals (dated by TCRdb to the early 2020s). Regarding the complete study: The cohort comprised a couple of women and a few men aged 18 to 49 years. Between about 0.9 and 8.9 billion PBMCs per donor were obtained by leukapheresis. To estimate repertoire size and how much clonotype sharing occurs between individuals, the study deeply sequenced the blood TCR repertoires of 4 to 6 healthy adults. Libraries were prepared and TCR repertoires were sequenced by different laboratories using diverse techniques, in order to increase sequencing depth and limit assay-specific biases.

V sheds 2 bases and J sheds 8 bases, leaving 17 bases between their ends. The CDR1 and CDR2 encoded by the germline V gene (reference sequence) are GTSNPN and SVGIG. The CDR3 holds 14 amino acids from the cysteine to the phenylalanine. Only CDR3 DNA remains: 42 bases, in frame from the first base. TCR CDR3 regions were amplified from genomic DNA by multiplex PCR using the deep immunoSEQ assay. For each cell subset, the extracted genomic DNA was distributed evenly across all wells of several immunoSEQ 96-well plates, and each plate served as one replicate. Each replicate PCR for unsorted PBMC received roughly 300 ng genomic DNA, equal to about 30,000 T cell genomes. Ten immunoSEQ deep assay plates were used to sequence unsorted PBMC genomic DNA. Purified libraries were quantified with a Qubit 3.0 fluorometer, sized on a Bioanalyzer 2100, and re-quantified with the KAPA Library Quantification kit. Every immunoSEQ 96-well plate was sequenced on a separate single-read 150-cycle Illumina NextSeq 550 flow cell. Regarding the original processing steps: Because the immunoSEQ output included only junctional sequences and no quality scores, the filtering could not be the same as the filtering used for full-length reads. Sequences were annotated with PyIR, a Python wrapper for IgBLAST v1.9, using IMGT germline references to assign V/J genes and CDR3. Reads with weak V/J assignments (E-value above 1e-6), missing CDR3, stop codons, out-of-frame junctions, or ambiguous translated residues were removed. V3J clonotypes were defined as sequences sharing an identical inferred V gene, J gene, and CDR3 amino acid sequence. Percentage overlap between repertoires was computed as shared unique clonotypes divided by the size of the smaller repertoire. Three approaches were used to assess repertoire richness: RTK rarefaction, the Chao1 estimator, and Recon v2.1 estimates of unobserved clonotypes. TCRdb carries this immuneACCESS record with in-frame sequences only. Its versions omit some clonotypes, under half of them owing to an unresolved V gene in the studies checked, with the rest unexplained. That table is the source of V, J and clone size, and D and trimming were worked out from the DNA. The sample table records fewer than 700,000 clones; roughly four fifths of these occur just once. Of the sample, about 12% falls within the top ten clones.

As for this clone: No antigen is known for it. Base qualities are not provided; no much larger clone lies one nucleotide away.

The donors were healthy, HIV-negative adults with no recently reported acute infections or vaccinations. Every donor was a Caucasian adult residing in Nashville, Tennessee, USA. For unsorted samples, some 100 million PBMCs were counted and genomic DNA was extracted with the QIAamp DNA Blood Mini kit. Blood was obtained by leukapheresis, after which PBMCs were separated by Ficoll-Histopaque density gradient centrifugation and cryopreserved in liquid nitrogen vapor phase. Study-level results and caveats: Sampling was limited to blood, and TCR repertoires in tissue likely differ from TCR repertoires in blood. Pairwise subsampling led to the expectation that sequencing depth would affect the degree of clonotype sharing among donors. The genetic and exposure-history diversity represented was limited by the small number of donors.

Sequenced material: PBMCs. The clonotype originates from a woman in her 40s in good health. Some clones in this sample may be carry-over from other donors' samples. The chain is encoded by TRBV30 joined to TRBJ2-3, with a tentative D gene TRBD1 over 6 matching bases. This receptor has the CDR3 CAWSRDTSIGTQYF. The DNA sequence is given as TGTGCCTGGAGTAGGGACACCTCAATCGGTACGCAGTATTTT.